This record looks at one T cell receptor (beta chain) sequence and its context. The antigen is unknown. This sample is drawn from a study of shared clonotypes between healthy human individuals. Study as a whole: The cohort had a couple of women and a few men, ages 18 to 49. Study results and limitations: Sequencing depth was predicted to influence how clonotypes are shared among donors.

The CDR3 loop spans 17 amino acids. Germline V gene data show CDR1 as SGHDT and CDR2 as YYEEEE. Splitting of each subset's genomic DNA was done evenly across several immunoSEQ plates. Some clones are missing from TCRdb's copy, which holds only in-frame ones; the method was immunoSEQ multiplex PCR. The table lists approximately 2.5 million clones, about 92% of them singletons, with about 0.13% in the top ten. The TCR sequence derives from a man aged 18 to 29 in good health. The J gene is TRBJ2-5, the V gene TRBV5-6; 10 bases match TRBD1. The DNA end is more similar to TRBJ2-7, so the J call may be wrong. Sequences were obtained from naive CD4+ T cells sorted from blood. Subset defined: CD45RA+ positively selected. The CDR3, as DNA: TGTGCCAGCAGCCTTGGCCTGACCGGGACAGGGGTGGTCGAGCAGTACTTC. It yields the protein CASSLGLTGTGVVEQYF.